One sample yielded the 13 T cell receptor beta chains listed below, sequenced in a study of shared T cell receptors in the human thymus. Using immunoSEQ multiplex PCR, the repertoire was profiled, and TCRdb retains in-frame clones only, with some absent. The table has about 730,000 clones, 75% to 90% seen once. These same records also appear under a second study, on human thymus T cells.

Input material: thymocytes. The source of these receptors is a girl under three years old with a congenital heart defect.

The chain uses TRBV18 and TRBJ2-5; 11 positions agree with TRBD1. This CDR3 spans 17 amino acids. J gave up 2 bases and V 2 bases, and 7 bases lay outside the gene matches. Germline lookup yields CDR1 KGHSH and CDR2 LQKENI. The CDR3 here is CASSPVGTGGGQETQYF. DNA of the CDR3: TGTGCCAGCTCACCAGTTGGGACAGGGGGAGGACAAGAGACCCAGTACTTC.

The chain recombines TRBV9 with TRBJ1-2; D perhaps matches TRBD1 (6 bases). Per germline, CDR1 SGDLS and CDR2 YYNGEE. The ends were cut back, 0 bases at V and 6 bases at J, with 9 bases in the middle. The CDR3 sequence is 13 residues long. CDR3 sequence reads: CASSVGGQNGYTF. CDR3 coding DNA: TGTGCCAGCAGCGTAGGCGGACAGAATGGCTACACCTTC.

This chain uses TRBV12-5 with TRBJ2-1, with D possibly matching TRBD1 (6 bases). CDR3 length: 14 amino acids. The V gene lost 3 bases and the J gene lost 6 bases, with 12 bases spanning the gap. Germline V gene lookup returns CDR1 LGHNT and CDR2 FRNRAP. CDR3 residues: CASGLRGHSNEQFF. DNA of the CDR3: TGTGCTAGTGGTTTACGGGGACATAGCAATGAGCAGTTCTTC. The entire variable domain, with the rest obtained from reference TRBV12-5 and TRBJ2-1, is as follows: DARVTQTPRHKVTEMGQEVTMRCQPILGHNTVFWYRQTMMQGLELLAYFRNRAPLDDSGMPKDRFSAEMPDATLATLKIQPSEPRDSAVYFCASGLRGHSNEQFFGPGTRLTVL.

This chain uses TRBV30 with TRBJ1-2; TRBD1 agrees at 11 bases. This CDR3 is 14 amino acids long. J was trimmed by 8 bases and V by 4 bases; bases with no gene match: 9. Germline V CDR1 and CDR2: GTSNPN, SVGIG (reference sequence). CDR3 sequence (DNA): TGTGCCTGGAAAGGACAGGGGGCGCTTGGAGGCTACACCTTC. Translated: CAWKGQGALGGYTF. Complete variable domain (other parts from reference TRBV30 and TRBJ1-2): SQTIHQWPATLVQPVGSPLSLECTVEGTSNPNLYWYRQAAGRGLQLLFYSVGIGQISSEVPQNLSASRPQDRQFILSSKKLLLSDSGFYLCAWKGQGALGGYTFGSGTRLTVV.

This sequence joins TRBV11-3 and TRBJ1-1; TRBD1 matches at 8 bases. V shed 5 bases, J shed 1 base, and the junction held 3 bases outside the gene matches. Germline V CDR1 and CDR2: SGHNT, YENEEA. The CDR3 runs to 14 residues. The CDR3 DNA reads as TGTGCCAGCAGCCGTGGACAGGGGAACACTGAAGCTTTCTTT. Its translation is CASSRGQGNTEAFF. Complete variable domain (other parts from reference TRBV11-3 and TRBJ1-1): EAGVVQSPRYKIIEKKQPVAFWCNPISGHNTLYWYLQNLGQGPELLIRYENEEAVDDSQLPKDRFSAERLKGVDSTLKIQPAELGDSAVYLCASSRGQGNTEAFFGQGTRLTVV.

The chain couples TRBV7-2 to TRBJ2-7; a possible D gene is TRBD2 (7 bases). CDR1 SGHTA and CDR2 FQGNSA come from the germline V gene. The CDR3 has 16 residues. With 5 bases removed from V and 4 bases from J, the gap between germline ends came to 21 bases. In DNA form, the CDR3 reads TGTGCCAGCAGCCCAAGGGGGGGGGCAGGGTCTTACGAGCAGTACTTC. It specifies CASSPRGGAGSYEQYF. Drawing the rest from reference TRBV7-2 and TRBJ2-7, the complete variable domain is GAGVSQSPSNKVTEKGKDVELRCDPISGHTALYWYRQSLGQGLEFLIYFQGNSAPDKSGLPSDRFSAERTGGSVSTLTIQRTQQEDSAVYLCASSPRGGAGSYEQYFGPGTRLTVT.

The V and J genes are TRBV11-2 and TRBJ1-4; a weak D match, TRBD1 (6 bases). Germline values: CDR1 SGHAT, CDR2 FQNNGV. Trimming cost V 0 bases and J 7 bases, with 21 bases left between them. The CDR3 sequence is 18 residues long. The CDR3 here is CASSLDPRTALAGEKLFF. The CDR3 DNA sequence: TGTGCCAGCAGCTTAGATCCGAGGACAGCCCTGGCCGGTGAAAAACTGTTTTTT.

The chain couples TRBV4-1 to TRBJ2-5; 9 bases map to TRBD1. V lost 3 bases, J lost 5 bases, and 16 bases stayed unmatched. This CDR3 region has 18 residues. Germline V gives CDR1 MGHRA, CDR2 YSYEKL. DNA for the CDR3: TGCGCCAGCAGCCACGAAGAGACCCGGGACAGGGAGGGCGAGACCCAGTACTTC. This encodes CASSHEETRDREGETQYF.

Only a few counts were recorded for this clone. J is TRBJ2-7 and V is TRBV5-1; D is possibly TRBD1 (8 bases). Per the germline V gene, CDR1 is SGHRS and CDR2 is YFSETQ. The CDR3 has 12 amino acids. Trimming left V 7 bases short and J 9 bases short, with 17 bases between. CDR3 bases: TGCGCCAGCGCCAACAGGGGGGGATTGCAGTACTTC. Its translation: CASANRGGLQYF.

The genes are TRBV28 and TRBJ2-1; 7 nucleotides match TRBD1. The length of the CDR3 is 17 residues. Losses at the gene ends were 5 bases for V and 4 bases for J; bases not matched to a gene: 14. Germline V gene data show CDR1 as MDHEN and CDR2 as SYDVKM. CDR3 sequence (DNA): TGTGCCAGCAGTACACCCATCTGGCAGGGGGTATACAATGAGCAGTTCTTC. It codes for CASSTPIWQGVYNEQFF.

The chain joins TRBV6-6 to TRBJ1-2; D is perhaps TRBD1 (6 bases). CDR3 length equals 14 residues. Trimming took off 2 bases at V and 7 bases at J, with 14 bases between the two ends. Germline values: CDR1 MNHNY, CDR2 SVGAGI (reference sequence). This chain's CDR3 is CASSYRIRQVGYTF. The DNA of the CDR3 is TGTGCCAGCAGTTACCGAATAAGACAGGTTGGCTACACCTTC.

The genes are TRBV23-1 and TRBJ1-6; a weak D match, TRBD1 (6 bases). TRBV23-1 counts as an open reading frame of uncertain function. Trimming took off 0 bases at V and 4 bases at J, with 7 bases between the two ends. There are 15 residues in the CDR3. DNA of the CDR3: TGCGCCAGCAGTCAATCTCAGGGGTATAATTCACCCCTCCACTTT. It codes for CASSQSQGYNSPLHF.

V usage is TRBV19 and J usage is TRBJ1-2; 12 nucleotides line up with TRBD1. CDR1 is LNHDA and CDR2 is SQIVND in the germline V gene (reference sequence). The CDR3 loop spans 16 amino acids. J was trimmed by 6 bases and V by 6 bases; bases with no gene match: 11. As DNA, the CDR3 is TGTGCCAGTAGGGGACAGGGGGCTGCTCAAGGCAATGGCTACACCTTC. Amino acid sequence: CASRGQGAAQGNGYTF.